The 21 T cell receptor beta chains reported below all come from one sample, sequenced in a study of blood T cell repertoires in COVID-19. Data came from immunoSEQ multiplex PCR; TCRdb stores just in-frame clones and leaves some out. The sample holds 250,000 to 300,000 clones, around 88% seen once. Input material: peripheral blood. Source of these receptors: a woman between 65 and 79 years old with COVID-19, enrolled during active disease.

V usage is TRBV24-1 and J usage is TRBJ1-5; 7 bases are a match to TRBD1. The V gene end was trimmed by 9 bases and the J gene end by 4 bases; junction bases not matched to a gene: 8. This CDR3 spans 14 amino acids. In germline, CDR1 is KGHDR, CDR2 SFDVKD. As DNA, the CDR3 is TGTGCCACCTCGACAGGGTTCGATAATCAGCCCCAGCATTTT. Its protein is CATSTGFDNQPQHF.

This clone was found once. The chain links TRBV7-8 to TRBJ2-7; 11 bases are shared with TRBD2. Trimming cost V 5 bases and J 1 base; bases outside gene matches: 13. This CDR3 comprises 18 residues. The germline CDR1 and CDR2 sequences are SGHVS and FQNEAQ. The CDR3 spells CASSPGGPTSGGSYEQYF. The CDR3 DNA is TGTGCCAGCAGCCCCGGGGGGCCCACTAGCGGGGGATCCTACGAGCAGTACTTC. Full variable domain (remainder filled in from reference TRBV7-8 and TRBJ2-7): GAGVSQSPRYKVAKRGQDVALRCDPISGHVSLFWYQQALGQGPEFLTYFQNEAQLDKSGLPSDRFFAERPEGSVSTLKIQRTQQEDSAVYLCASSPGGPTSGGSYEQYFGPGTRLTVT.

In this sample, this clone turned up once. The rearrangement links TRBV7-9 to TRBJ1-4; no clear D. The CDR3 loop spans 17 amino acids. V lost 5 bases and J 0 bases, leaving 16 bases between the germline ends. Per germline, CDR1 SEHNR and CDR2 FQNEAQ (reference sequence). CDR3 sequence reads: CASSPLGQEATNEKLFF. CDR3 sequence (DNA): TGTGCCAGCAGCCCCCTTGGGCAGGAGGCAACTAATGAAAAACTGTTTTTT.

V and J are TRBV7-9 and TRBJ2-7; 7 positions agree with TRBD2. Germline V gene sequence: CDR1 SEHNR, CDR2 FQNEAQ (reference sequence). This CDR3 is 13 amino acids long. Trimming took 4 bases from V and 2 from J; bases not matched to a gene: 2. Written as DNA, the CDR3 is TGTGCCAGCAGCTCTGGGGGGGCCTACGAGCAGTACTTC. It translates to CASSSGGAYEQYF.

This rearrangement joins TRBV7-9 to TRBJ1-2; TRBD1 agrees at 9 bases. Germline CDR1 is SEHNR and CDR2 is FQNEAQ (reference sequence). Trimming cost V 5 bases and J 4 bases; bases outside gene matches: 8. The length of the CDR3 is 15 residues. DNA of the CDR3: TGTGCCAGCAGCCCAGGGACAGGGCTGAGCTATGGCTACACCTTC. Translated, it gives CASSPGTGLSYGYTF.

The chain is built from TRBV5-4 and TRBJ1-2; D possibly corresponds to TRBD1 (6 bases). This CDR3 spans 14 amino acids. V shed 1 base and J shed 4 bases, with 11 bases lying between them. Germline V gene lookup returns CDR1 SGHNT and CDR2 YYREEE (reference sequence). The CDR3 coding sequence is TGTGCCAGCAGCTTGTCGACAGGCGCCTATGGCTACACCTTC. Translating it yields CASSLSTGAYGYTF.

The chain recombines TRBV6-6 with TRBJ1-1, with D unresolved. The V end was cut by 3 bases, the J end by 3 bases, with 11 bases between. Germline CDR1 and CDR2: MNHNY and SVGAGI (reference sequence). CDR3 length: 14 residues. The CDR3: CASSYFNMDTEAFF. The CDR3 region has the DNA TGTGCCAGCAGTTATTTTAACATGGACACTGAAGCTTTCTTT.

This chain uses TRBV7-2 with TRBJ1-6; 7 bases align to TRBD1. Germline V gene sequence: CDR1 SGHTA, CDR2 FQGNSA. The length of the CDR3 is 15 residues. V shed 4 bases, J shed 5 bases, and the junction held 5 bases outside the gene matches. CDR3 sequence (DNA): TGTGCCAGCAGCTCGGCCGGGACAGATAATTCACCCCTCCACTTT. Protein: CASSSAGTDNSPLHF.

For this clone: The same CDR3 can be traced to other DNA sequences in this sample. The chain joins TRBV5-6 to TRBJ2-7; 8 positions agree with TRBD1. The CDR3 contains 14 residues. In germline, CDR1 is SGHDT, CDR2 YYEEEE. After removal of 3 bases from V and 3 bases from J, the junction contained 5 bases not matched to a gene. CDR3 nucleotide sequence: TGTGCCAGCAGCTGGGGGACAGGAGACTACGAGCAGTACTTC. This translates into CASSWGTGDYEQYF.

The chain is built from TRBV27 and TRBJ1-2; 8 positions match TRBD1. The CDR3 extends over 12 amino acids. The germline CDR1 and CDR2 sequences are MNHEY and SMNVEV (reference sequence). After removal of 3 bases from V and 7 bases from J, the junction contained 1 base not matched to a gene. DNA of the CDR3: TGTGCCAGCAGTTTGACAGGGGTTGGCTACACCTTC. As protein: CASSLTGVGYTF.

CDR3 DNA sequence: TGTGCCAGCAGTGAAGAGGACAGAGTGAACTATGGCTACACCTTC. Protein product: CASSEEDRVNYGYTF. The rearrangement uses TRBV6-1 and TRBJ1-2; tentatively, D is TRBD1 (6 bases). V gave up 1 base and J gave up 2 bases, with 11 bases separating them. This CDR3 is built from 15 residues. Per the germline V gene, CDR1 is MNHNS and CDR2 is SASEGT.

This clone was seen only once. This chain connects TRBV15 to TRBJ2-7, with 8 bases lining up with TRBD2. The J segment lost 7 bases and the V segment lost 0 bases, leaving 2 bases of the junction unmatched. The CDR3 contains 13 residues. Per the germline V gene, CDR1 is LNHNV and CDR2 is YYDKDF (reference sequence). The CDR3 DNA is TGTGCCACCAGCAGAGAGCCTAGCGGGGAGCAGTACTTC. Translated: CATSREPSGEQYF. Drawing the rest from reference TRBV15 and TRBJ2-7, the complete variable domain is DAMVIQNPRYQVTQFGKPVTLSCSQTLNHNVMYWYQQKSSQAPKLLFHYYDKDFNNEADTPDNFQSRRPNTSFCFLDIRSPGLGDTAMYLCATSREPSGEQYFGPGTRLTVT.

The chain couples TRBV14 to TRBJ1-1; D call uncertain. The CDR3 has 15 residues. CDR1 is SGHDN, CDR2 FVKESK, per germline. Deletions cut 4 bases from V and 5 bases from J, with 17 bases between. The CDR3 spells CASSPPTRVLTEAFF. The DNA of the CDR3 is TGTGCCAGCAGCCCCCCGACCCGGGTGCTAACTGAAGCTTTCTTT.

The chain has TRBV24-1 and TRBJ2-7; D is perhaps TRBD2 (7 bases). Trimming took off 3 bases at V and 7 bases at J, with 15 bases between the two ends. The CDR3 totals 14 residues. Germline-derived CDR1 and CDR2 are KGHDR and SFDVKD. CDR3 DNA sequence: TGTGCCACCAGTGATCCGGGGGGCCTGGGTGAGCAGTACTTC. Translation gives CATSDPGGLGEQYF.

The gene calls are TRBV5-4 and TRBJ1-6; 8 nucleotides agree with TRBD1. V shed 3 bases, J shed 7 bases, and the junction held 3 bases outside the gene matches. Germline V CDR1 and CDR2: SGHNT, YYREEE (reference sequence). The length of the CDR3 is 14 residues. The CDR3 protein is CASSSDRGNSPLHF. CDR3 coding DNA: TGTGCCAGCAGCTCAGACAGGGGAAATTCACCCCTCCACTTT.

The chain combines TRBV19 with TRBJ2-3, with D possibly TRBD1 on 5 matching bases. Trimming pared 4 bases from V and 6 bases from J, leaving 17 bases between. CDR3 size: 15 residues. In germline, CDR1 is LNHDA, CDR2 SQIVND (reference sequence). CDR3 coding DNA: TGTGCCAGTAGTACCCCCGACAGAAATCTTGATACGCAGTATTTT. Its translation: CASSTPDRNLDTQYF.

This CDR3 is CASSSARGGYNEQFF. The DNA for the CDR3 is TGTGCCAGCAGCAGCGCGCGGGGGGGCTACAATGAGCAGTTCTTC. This chain links TRBV7-9 with TRBJ2-1; 9 positions match TRBD2. CDR1 is SEHNR and CDR2 is FQNEAQ in the germline V gene (reference sequence). The CDR3 consists of 15 residues. Losses at the gene ends were 5 bases for V and 3 bases for J; bases not matched to a gene: 5.

In this sample, this clone turned up once. The V call is TRBV5-1, the J call TRBJ1-5, with TRBD1 identical over 10 bases. The CDR3 consists of 16 residues. J lost 2 bases, V lost 0 bases, and 2 bases had no gene match. Looked up from germline, CDR1 is SGHRS and CDR2 is YFSETQ. The CDR3 coding sequence is TGCGCCAGCAGCTTGGATGGGACAGGGGGCAATCAGCCCCAGCATTTT. Translation gives CASSLDGTGGNQPQHF.

V is TRBV10-3 and J is TRBJ1-1, with D tentatively TRBD1 (6 bases). The CDR3 is 18 residues long. Germline values: CDR1 ENHRY, CDR2 SYGVKD. V was shortened by 0 bases and J by 1 base, with 18 bases between the two germline ends. CDR3: CAISESAGEGFWNTEAFF. In DNA, the CDR3 is TGTGCCATCAGTGAGTCTGCAGGGGAGGGATTCTGGAACACTGAAGCTTTCTTT.

The rearrangement uses TRBV5-4 and TRBJ1-6; 11 bases align to TRBD1. Per the germline V gene, CDR1 is SGHNT and CDR2 is YYREEE (reference sequence). V shed 4 bases and J 2 bases; nucleotides not matched to a gene: 2. This CDR3 spans 16 amino acids. The CDR3 DNA follows: TGTGCCAGCAGCACGGGACAGGGGGCCTATAATTCACCCCTCCACTTT. Protein: CASSTGQGAYNSPLHF.

This clone was detected only a few times. The J gene is TRBJ2-2, the V gene TRBV5-6, with D possibly TRBD1 on 6 matching bases. The germline V gene encodes CDR1 SGHDT and CDR2 YYEEEE. The CDR3 runs to 14 residues. Trimming cost V 3 bases and J 4 bases, with 10 bases left between them. CDR3 sequence reads: CASSSNRVTGELFF. In DNA, the CDR3 is TGTGCCAGCAGCTCCAACAGGGTCACCGGGGAGCTGTTTTTT.